This T cell receptor (beta chain) appears in the sequencing data of a study of T cells in Graves' hyperthyroidism and ophthalmopathy. The V gene lost 0 bases and the J gene lost 4 bases, with 16 bases spanning the gap. Looked up from germline, CDR1 is SGDLS and CDR2 is YYNGEE. This CDR3 is 16 amino acids long. General study findings and limits: Researchers report that a 13 V-J model separated ophthalmopathy from stable hyperthyroidism.

RNA transcripts yielded amplified TCR beta CDR3 regions. TCR CDR3 regions were first amplified by RT-PCR with HTBI primers. TCRdb processed the multiplex PCR reads anew with MiXCR; each CDR3 protein has one entry. The profile shows about 200,000 distinct CDR3 sequences, about 17% of them singletons. This clonotype was seen many times. What it recognizes is unknown. The rearrangement links TRBV9 to TRBJ1-2, with D perhaps TRBD1 (5 bases). The sequenced material came from blood. The clonotype originates from a woman between 50 and 59 years old with Graves' hyperthyroidism. CDR3 sequence (DNA): TGTGCCAGCAGCGTAGAAGCGGGACGGATGGCCTATGGCTACACCTTC. It translates to CASSVEAGRMAYGYTF.